This record concerns one TCR beta chain sequence. This clonotype was observed at least ten times. No cognate antigen has been identified for it. No base-level quality is on record; no much larger clone is a single base apart. Based on the germline V gene, the CDR1 and CDR2 sequences are SQVTM and ANQGSEA. At the junction V is shortened by 6 bases and J by 1 base, with 17 bases in between. Including the terminal cysteine and phenylalanine, the CDR3 comprises 15 residues. The read is trimmed to its CDR3 DNA, 45 bases read in frame from base 1. The entry originates in a study of spatial heterogeneity in lung cancer (dated by TCRdb to about 2019). About the study as a whole: Donors were 70 or so patients with early-stage, untreated non-small cell lung cancer from the lung TRACERx cohort. Follow-up PBMC samples were sequenced whenever available, and the median time to follow-up was about 24 months after resection. Beta-chain transcripts were consistently detected in greater numbers than alpha-chain transcripts, which likely reflects a higher abundance of beta-chain transcripts. In the raw uncorrected reads, each unique combination of TCR and UMI appeared on average more than ten times. In non-small cell lung cancer, the study quantitatively compared TCR alpha and beta repertoires across several tumor regions, matched nontumor lung, and blood. The study linked features of the TCR repertoire to counts of nonsynonymous mutations, which were determined by whole-exome sequencing of tumor tissue. At surgery, 200 or so tumor regions, approximately 64 matched nontumor lung samples and 56 PBMC samples were TCR-sequenced for both alpha and beta chains.

The method was 5' RACE. TCRdb lists the instrument as NextSeq 500. In the TCR library protocol, a unique molecular identifier was attached to each TCR cDNA molecule so that PCR and sequencing errors could be corrected. The study's processing was this. TCR identification, UMI-based error correction and CDR3 extraction were all carried out with Decombinator tools. Expanded TCRs were defined as those above a frequency of 2 per 1,000, corresponding to the top 1% of the tumor frequency distribution. Each repertoire was subsampled 100 times to 5,000 TCRs, after which Renyi diversity was computed with the R vegan package. CDR3 similarity networks were built from amino acid triplet string-kernel similarity, connecting CDR3s with pairwise similarity above 0.82. The raw public reads went through TCRdb reprocessing: fastp at Q25, MiXCR clone calling, in-frame beta chains kept. A single entry per CDR3 protein holds the most common genes and DNA from its merged rows. TCRdb, rather than the study authors, made the V and J calls. The sample table records more than 95,000 distinct CDR3 sequences; about 12% of these occur just once. The ten largest clones capture roughly 15% of the sample.

The time point label of this sample denotes: blood at routine non-recurrence follow-up after resection. For TCR sequencing, whole RNA was extracted from tumor and nontumor lung tissue, or from cryopreserved PBMC samples, and no cell sorting was done. Only patients with enough RNA available from two or more tumor regions were chosen for TCR sequencing. Here is what the overall study found, with its caveats: Ubiquitous expanded tumor TCRs were found in blood more often at tumor resection than at routine follow-up. Confirming at a functional level the hypothesis that regional TCRs recognize regional mutations was considered to require additional single-cell paired TCR alpha and beta sequencing. Only 14 patients were included in comparisons of baseline and follow-up blood repertoires.

The source of this sequence is a male donor with early-stage non-small cell lung cancer. Here the sequenced sample was PBMCs, taken at follow-up. This chain is built from TRBV29-1 and TRBJ2-3; the D gene is possibly TRBD1, with 6 bases matching. The CDR3 is CSVSPRGRGTDTQYF. The sequenced DNA is TGCAGCGTATCCCCCAGGGGACGAGGCACAGATACGCAGTATTTT.